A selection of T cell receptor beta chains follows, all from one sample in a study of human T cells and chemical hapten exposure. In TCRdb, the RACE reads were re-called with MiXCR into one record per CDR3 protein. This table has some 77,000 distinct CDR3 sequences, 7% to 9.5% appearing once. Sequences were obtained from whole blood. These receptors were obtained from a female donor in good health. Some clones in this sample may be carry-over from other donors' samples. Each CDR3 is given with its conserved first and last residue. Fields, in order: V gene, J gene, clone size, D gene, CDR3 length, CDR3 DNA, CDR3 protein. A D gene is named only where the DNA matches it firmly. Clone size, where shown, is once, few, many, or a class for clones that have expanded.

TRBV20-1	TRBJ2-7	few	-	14	TGCAGTGCTAGCGGGGGGCCGGCTAACTACGAGCAGTACTTC	CSASGGPANYEQYF
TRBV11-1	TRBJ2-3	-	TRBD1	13	TGTGCCAGCAGCCGACTCGAGGGGGCTACGCAGTATTTT	CASSRLEGATQYF
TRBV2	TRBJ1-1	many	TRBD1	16	TGTGCCAGCAGCCACGGACAGGTCTACAAGAACACTGAAGCTTTCTTT	CASSHGQVYKNTEAFF
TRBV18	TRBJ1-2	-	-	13	TGTGCCAGCTCACCAGACATCAACTATGGCTACACCTTC	CASSPDINYGYTF
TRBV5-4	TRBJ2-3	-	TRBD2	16	TGTGCCAGCAGCGCAGGACTAGCGGTCTATACAGATACGCAGTATTTT	CASSAGLAVYTDTQYF
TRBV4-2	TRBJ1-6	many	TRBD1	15	TGTGCCAGCAGCCCTGACAGGGGGCCCAATTCACCCCTCCACTTT	CASSPDRGPNSPLHF
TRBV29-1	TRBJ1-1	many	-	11	TGCAGCGGTGAAGGGGACACTGAAGCTTTCTTT	CSGEGDTEAFF
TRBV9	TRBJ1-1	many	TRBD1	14	TGTGCCAGCAGCGTAAGACAGGGTGACACTGAAGCTTTCTTT	CASSVRQGDTEAFF
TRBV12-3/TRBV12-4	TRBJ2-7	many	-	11	TGTGCCAGTGGCAGCACCTACGAGCAGTACTTC	CASGSTYEQYF
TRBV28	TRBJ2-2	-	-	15	TGTGCCAGCACTCCCCCAGGAGGGAGAGCCGGGGAGCTGTTTTTT	CASTPPGGRAGELFF
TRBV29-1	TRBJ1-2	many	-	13	TGCAGCGTTGAGGGCGGCGGCGACTATGGCTACACCTTC	CSVEGGGDYGYTF
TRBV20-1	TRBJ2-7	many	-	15	TGCAGTGCCCCTCTCGCGGAATCTTATTCCTACGAGCAGTACTTC	CSAPLAESYSYEQYF
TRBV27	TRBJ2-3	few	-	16	TGTGCCAGCAGTTTATGGGTTCAGGGAACCACAGATACGCAGTATTTT	CASSLWVQGTTDTQYF
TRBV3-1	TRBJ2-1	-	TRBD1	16	TGTGCCAGCAGCCATCACGGGACAGGGGGAATCGGTGAGCAGTTCTTC	CASSHHGTGGIGEQFF
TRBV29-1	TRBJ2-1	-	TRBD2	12	TGCAGCGCGGGACTAGCGAACAATGAGCAGTTCTTC	CSAGLANNEQFF
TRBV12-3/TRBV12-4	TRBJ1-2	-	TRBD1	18	TGTGCCAGCAGTTTGCCCATGACAGGGGCCCAAACAATGGGTGGCTACACCTTC	CASSLPMTGAQTMGGYTF
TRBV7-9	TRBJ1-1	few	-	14	TGTGCCAGCAGCTCCAGGGGTTGGGGGACTGAAGCTTTCTTT	CASSSRGWGTEAFF
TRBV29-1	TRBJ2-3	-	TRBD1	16	TGCAGCGTTGTGTTTTGGGACAGGGGGCGCGCAGATACGCAGTATTTT	CSVVFWDRGRADTQYF
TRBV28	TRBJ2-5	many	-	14	TGTGCCAGCAGTCGATGGAGTTACCAAGAGACCCAGTACTTC	CASSRWSYQETQYF
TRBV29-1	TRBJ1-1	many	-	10	TGCAGCGTTGACAGGGACGAAGCTTTCTTT	CSVDRDEAFF
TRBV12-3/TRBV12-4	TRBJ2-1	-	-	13	TGTGCCAGCAGTTCTCGACCGGTCGGTGAGCAGTTCTTC	CASSSRPVGEQFF
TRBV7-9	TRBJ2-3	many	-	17	TGTGCCAGCAGCCCACTTGGGGGCGGTGTAGTTGCAGATACGCAGTATTTT	CASSPLGGGVVADTQYF